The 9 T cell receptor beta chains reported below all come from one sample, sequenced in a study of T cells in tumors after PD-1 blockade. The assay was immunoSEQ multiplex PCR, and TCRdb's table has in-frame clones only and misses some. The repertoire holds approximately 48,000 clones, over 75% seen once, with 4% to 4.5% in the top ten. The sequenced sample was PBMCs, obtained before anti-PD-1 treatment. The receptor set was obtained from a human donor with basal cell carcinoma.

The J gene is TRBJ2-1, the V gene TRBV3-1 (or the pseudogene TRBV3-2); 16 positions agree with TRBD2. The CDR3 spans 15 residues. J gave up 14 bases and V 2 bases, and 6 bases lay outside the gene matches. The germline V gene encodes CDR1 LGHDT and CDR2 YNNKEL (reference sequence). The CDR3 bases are TGTGCCAGCAGCCAAATGGGACTAGCGGGGGGGCCTAAGTTCTTC. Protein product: CASSQMGLAGGPKFF.

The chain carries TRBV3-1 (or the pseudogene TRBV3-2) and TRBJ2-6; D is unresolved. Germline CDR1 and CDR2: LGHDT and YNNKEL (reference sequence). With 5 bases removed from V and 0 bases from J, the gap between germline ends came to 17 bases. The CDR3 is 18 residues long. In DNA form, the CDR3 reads TGTGCCAGCAGCTCCTCAATGTCGCCCTTCTCTGGGGCCAACGTCCTGACTTTC. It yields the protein CASSSSMSPFSGANVLTF.

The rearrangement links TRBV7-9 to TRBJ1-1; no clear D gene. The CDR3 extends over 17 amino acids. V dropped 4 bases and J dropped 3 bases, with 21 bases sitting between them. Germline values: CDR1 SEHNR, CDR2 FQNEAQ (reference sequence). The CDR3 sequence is CASSSPSPPRKDTEAFF. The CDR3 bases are TGTGCCAGCAGCTCGCCCTCGCCGCCCAGGAAGGACACTGAAGCTTTCTTT.

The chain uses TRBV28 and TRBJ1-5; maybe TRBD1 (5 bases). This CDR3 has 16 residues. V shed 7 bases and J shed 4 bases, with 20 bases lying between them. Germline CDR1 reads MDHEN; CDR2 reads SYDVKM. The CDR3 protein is CASIPPRGFTNQPQHF. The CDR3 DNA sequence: TGTGCCAGCATCCCTCCCCGGGGCTTCACAAATCAGCCCCAGCATTTT.

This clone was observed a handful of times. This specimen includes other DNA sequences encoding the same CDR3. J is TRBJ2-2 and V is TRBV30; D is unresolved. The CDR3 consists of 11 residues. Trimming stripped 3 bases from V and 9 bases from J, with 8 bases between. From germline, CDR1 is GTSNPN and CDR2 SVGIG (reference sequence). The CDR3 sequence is CAWSPTRELFF. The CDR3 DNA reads TGTGCCTGGAGCCCCACTCGGGAGCTGTTTTTT.

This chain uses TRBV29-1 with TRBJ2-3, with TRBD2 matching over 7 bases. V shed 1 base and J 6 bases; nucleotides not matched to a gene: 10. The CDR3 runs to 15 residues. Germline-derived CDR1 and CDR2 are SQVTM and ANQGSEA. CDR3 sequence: CSVEGREGTEDTQYF. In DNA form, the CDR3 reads TGCAGCGTTGAAGGCAGGGAGGGGACTGAGGATACGCAGTATTTT.

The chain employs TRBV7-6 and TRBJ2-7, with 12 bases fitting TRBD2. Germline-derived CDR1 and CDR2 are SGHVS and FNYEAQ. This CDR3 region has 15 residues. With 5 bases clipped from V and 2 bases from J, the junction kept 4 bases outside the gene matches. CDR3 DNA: TGTGCCAGCAGCCGGCTAGCGGGGGGGACCTACGAGCAGTACTTC. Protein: CASSRLAGGTYEQYF. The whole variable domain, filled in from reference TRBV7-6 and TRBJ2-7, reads GAGVSQSPRYKVTKRGQDVALRCDPISGHVSLYWYRQALGQGPEFLTYFNYEAQQDKSGLPNDRFSAERPEGSISTLTIQRTEQRDSAMYRCASSRLAGGTYEQYFGPGTRLTVT.

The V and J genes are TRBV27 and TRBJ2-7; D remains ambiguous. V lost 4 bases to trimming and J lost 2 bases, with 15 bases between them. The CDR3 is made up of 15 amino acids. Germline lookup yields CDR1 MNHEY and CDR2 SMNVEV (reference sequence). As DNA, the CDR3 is TGTGCCAGCAGTTGGGATGGTGGGCGCACCTACGAGCAGTACTTC. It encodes CASSWDGGRTYEQYF.

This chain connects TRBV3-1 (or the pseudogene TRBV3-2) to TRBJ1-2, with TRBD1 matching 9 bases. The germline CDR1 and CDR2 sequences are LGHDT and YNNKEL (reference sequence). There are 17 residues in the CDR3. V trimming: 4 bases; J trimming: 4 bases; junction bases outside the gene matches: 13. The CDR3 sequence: CASSLSVRDRDLYGYTF. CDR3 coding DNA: TGTGCCAGCAGCCTCTCTGTCCGGGACAGGGACCTCTATGGCTACACCTTC.